The clone carrying this T cell receptor (beta chain) was observed a few times. These data are taken from a study of T-cell reconstitution after alpha-beta-depleted transplantation in children. Trimming removed 1 base from V and 11 bases from J, with 14 bases in between. Per germline, CDR1 GTSNPN and CDR2 SVGIG (reference sequence). CDR3 size: 12 residues. The authors prepared the TCRbeta library with unique molecular identifiers. TCRdb re-called the PCR reads with MiXCR, one entry per CDR3 protein. In the table there are approximately 200,000 distinct CDR3 sequences, about 15% of which are singletons.

The source was PBMCs from the stem cell graft donor, collected from the stem cell graft. This TCR was recovered from a human donor who donated a stem cell graft to a child with acute lymphoblastic leukemia. J is TRBJ1-1 and V is TRBV30; TRBD1 might be the D (6 bases). The CDR3 DNA reads TGTGCCTGGAGTGACAGGGAGGTTGGGGCTTTCTTT. This codes for CAWSDREVGAFF.